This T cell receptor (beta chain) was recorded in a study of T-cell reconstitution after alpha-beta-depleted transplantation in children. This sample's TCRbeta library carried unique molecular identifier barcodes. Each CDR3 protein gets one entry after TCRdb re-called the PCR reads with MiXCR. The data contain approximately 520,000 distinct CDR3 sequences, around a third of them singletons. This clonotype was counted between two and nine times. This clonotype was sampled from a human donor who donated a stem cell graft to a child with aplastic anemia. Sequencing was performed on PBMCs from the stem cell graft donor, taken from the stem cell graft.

The chain's CDR3 is CASSLAVGSGANVLTF. The DNA for the CDR3 is TGTGCCAGCAGCTTGGCCGTAGGCTCTGGGGCCAACGTCCTGACTTTC. The chain has TRBV5-6 and TRBJ2-6; D not certain. Trimming left V 0 bases short and J 0 bases short, with 7 bases between. CDR3 length: 16 residues. Looked up from germline, CDR1 is SGHDT and CDR2 is YYEEEE.